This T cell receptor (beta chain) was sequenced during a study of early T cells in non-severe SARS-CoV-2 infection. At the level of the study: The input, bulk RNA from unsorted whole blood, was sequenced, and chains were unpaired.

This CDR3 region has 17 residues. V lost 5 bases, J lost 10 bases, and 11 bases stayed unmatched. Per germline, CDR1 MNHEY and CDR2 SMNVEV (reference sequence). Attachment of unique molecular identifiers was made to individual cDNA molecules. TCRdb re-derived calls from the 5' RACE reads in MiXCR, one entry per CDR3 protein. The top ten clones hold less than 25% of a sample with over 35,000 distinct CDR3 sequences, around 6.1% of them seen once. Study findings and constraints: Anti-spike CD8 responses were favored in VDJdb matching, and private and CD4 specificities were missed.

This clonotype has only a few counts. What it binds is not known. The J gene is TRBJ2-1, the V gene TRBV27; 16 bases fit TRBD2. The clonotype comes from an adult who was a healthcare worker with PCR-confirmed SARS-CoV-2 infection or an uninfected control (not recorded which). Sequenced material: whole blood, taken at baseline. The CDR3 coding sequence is TGTGCCAGCAGTCCATTTGGGACTAGCGGGAGGGTGCGGGAGCAGTTCTTC. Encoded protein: CASSPFGTSGRVREQFF.